This T cell receptor (beta chain) was found in a study of shared T cell receptors in the human thymus. The CDR3 loop spans 19 amino acids. V trimming: 0 bases; J trimming: 0 bases; junction bases outside the gene matches: 6. The V gene's germline CDR1 is SGHNT and CDR2 YYREEE (reference sequence). In this sample, this clone turned up once. Method: immunoSEQ multiplex PCR; TCRdb's copy keeps in-frame clones and lacks some. This table holds hundreds of thousands of clones, more than 70% found once. The data also belong to a second study, concerning human thymus T cells. That paper states: Corrective heart surgery yielded the resections from which the thymus tissue came. The related literature has documented a marked overlap of thymic repertoires among unrelated individuals.

The chain recombines TRBV5-4 with TRBJ2-1, with 13 bases that match TRBD2. The sequence derives from a boy less than two years old with a congenital heart defect. Sample: thymocytes. The CDR3 protein is CASSLDGTSGNYSYNEQFF. Written as DNA, the CDR3 is TGTGCCAGCAGCTTGGACGGGACTAGCGGGAACTACTCCTACAATGAGCAGTTCTTC. Full variable domain (outside the CDR3, taken from reference TRBV5-4 and TRBJ2-1): ETGVTQSPTHLIKTRGQQVTLRCSSQSGHNTVSWYQQALGQGPQFIFQYYREEENGRGNFPPRFSGLQFPNYSSELNVNALELDDSALYLCASSLDGTSGNYSYNEQFFGPGTRLTVL.